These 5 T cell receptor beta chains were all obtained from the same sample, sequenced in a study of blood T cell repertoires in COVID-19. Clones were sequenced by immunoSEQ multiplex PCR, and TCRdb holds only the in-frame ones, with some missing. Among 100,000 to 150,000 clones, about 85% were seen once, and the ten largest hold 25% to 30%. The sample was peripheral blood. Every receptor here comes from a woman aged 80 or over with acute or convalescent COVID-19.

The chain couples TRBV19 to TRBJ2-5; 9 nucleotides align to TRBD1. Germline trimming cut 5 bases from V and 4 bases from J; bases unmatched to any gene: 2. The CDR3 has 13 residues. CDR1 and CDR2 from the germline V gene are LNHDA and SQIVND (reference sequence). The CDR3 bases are TGTGCCAGTAGTTCGACAGGGGGAGAGACCCAGTACTTC. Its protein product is CASSSTGGETQYF.

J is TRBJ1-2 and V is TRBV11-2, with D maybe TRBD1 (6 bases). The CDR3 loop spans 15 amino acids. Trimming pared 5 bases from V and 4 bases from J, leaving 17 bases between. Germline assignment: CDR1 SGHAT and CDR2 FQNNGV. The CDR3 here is CASSPGAGGPYGYTF. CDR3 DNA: TGTGCCAGCAGCCCAGGGGCCGGGGGGCCCTATGGCTACACCTTC.

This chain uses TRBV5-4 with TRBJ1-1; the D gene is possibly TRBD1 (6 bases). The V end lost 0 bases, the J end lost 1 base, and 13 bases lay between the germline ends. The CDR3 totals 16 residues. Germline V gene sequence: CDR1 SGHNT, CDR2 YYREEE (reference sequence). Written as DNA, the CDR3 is TGTGCCAGCAGCTTGGGGCAGGGGATAGGGAACACTGAAGCTTTCTTT. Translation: CASSLGQGIGNTEAFF.

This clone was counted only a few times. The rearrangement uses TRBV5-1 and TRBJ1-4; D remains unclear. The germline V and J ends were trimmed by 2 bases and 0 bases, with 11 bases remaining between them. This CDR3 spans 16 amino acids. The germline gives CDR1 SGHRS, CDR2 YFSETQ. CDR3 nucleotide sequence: TGCGCCAGCAGCTTAAGGCAGGCCGCAACTAATGAAAAACTGTTTTTT. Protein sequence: CASSLRQAATNEKLFF. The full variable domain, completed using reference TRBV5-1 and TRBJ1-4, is KAGVTQTPRYLIKTRGQQVTLSCSPISGHRSVSWYQQTPGQGLQFLFEYFSETQRNKGNFPGRFSGRQFSNSRSEMNVSTLELGDSALYLCASSLRQAATNEKLFFGSGTQLSVL.

The CDR3 nucleotides read TGTGCCAGTAGTATTGGAGGCAATCAGCCCCAGCATTTT. Protein: CASSIGGNQPQHF. The chain has TRBV19 and TRBJ1-5; no definite D call. The V gene's germline CDR1 is LNHDA and CDR2 SQIVND (reference sequence). Trimming cost V 3 bases and J 2 bases, with 5 bases left between them. This CDR3 is built from 13 residues.